Below are 21 T cell receptor beta chains sequenced from a single sample in a study of cytomegalovirus exposure and HLA in healthy donors. PCR amplification relied on 60 Vbeta primers (plus 13 Jbeta primers). The protocol was immunoSEQ multiplex PCR, while the TCRdb copy is restricted to in-frame clones and leaves out a portion. The data show some 150,000 clones, approximately 86% seen once. Sample: PBMCs. These receptors originate from a woman in her forties or fifties in good health and CMV-seropositive.

This CDR3 reads CASSLGGRYEQYF. CDR3 DNA sequence: TGTGCCAGCAGCTTGGGGGGGCGGTACGAGCAGTACTTC. The genes are TRBV7-8 and TRBJ2-7, with D maybe TRBD2 (7 bases). Germline CDR1 and CDR2: SGHVS and FQNEAQ. V lost 3 bases to trimming and J lost 4 bases, with 10 bases between them. There are 13 residues in the CDR3.

Details on this clone: The same CDR3 arises from other DNA sequences in this sample as well. CDR3 residues: CASSQYDGELPDTQYF. In DNA, the CDR3 is TGTGCCAGCAGCCAGTACGATGGGGAGCTGCCCGATACGCAGTATTTT. This chain links TRBV9 with TRBJ2-3, with a weak D call TRBD2 (5 bases). Germline CDR1 and CDR2: SGDLS and YYNGEE. The CDR3 has 16 amino acids. Trimming removed 4 bases at V and 6 bases at J, with 21 bases between.

This chain links TRBV7-8 with TRBJ1-5, with D hard to call. There are 12 residues in the CDR3. Germline V gene sequence: CDR1 SGHVS, CDR2 FQNEAQ. Between the trimmed V and J ends, which lost 6 bases and 4 bases, there was a span of 7 bases. In DNA form, the CDR3 reads TGTGCCAGCAGTCAGGCTAATCAGCCCCAGCATTTT. Protein sequence: CASSQANQPQHF. Full variable domain (missing parts from reference TRBV7-8 and TRBJ1-5): GAGVSQSPRYKVAKRGQDVALRCDPISGHVSLFWYQQALGQGPEFLTYFQNEAQLDKSGLPSDRFFAERPEGSVSTLKIQRTQQEDSAVYLCASSQANQPQHFGDGTRLSIL.

The chain employs TRBV14 and TRBJ2-1; D remains unclear. Trimming shortened V by 1 base and J by 8 bases, and 3 bases separated the two germline ends. Per the germline V gene, CDR1 is SGHDN and CDR2 is FVKESK. This CDR3 is 11 amino acids long. CDR3 bases: TGTGCCAGCAGCCAAGCATATGAGCAGTTCTTC. Protein: CASSQAYEQFF.

The V and J genes are TRBV5-8 and TRBJ1-2; D is uncertain. Germline-derived CDR1 and CDR2 are SGHTS and YDEGEE. V was trimmed by 1 base and J by 7 bases, leaving 8 bases between them. The CDR3 consists of 12 residues. The CDR3 region has the DNA TGTGCCAGCAGCTTGTCCTCGTCTGGCTACACCTTC. The encoded protein is CASSLSSSGYTF.

The chain combines TRBV5-5 with TRBJ1-5, with D perhaps TRBD1 (5 bases). The CDR3 sequence is 15 residues long. Trimming removed 0 bases from V and 6 bases from J, with 13 bases in between. The germline V gene encodes CDR1 SGHKS and CDR2 YYEKEE (reference sequence). The CDR3 loop reads CASSLAMGLFQPQHF. The CDR3 bases are TGTGCCAGCAGCTTGGCCATGGGACTGTTTCAGCCCCAGCATTTT. The full variable domain, rest sourced from reference TRBV5-5 and TRBJ1-5, is DAGVTQSPTHLIKTRGQQVTLRCSPISGHKSVSWYQQVLGQGPQFIFQYYEKEERGRGNFPDRFSARQFPNYSSELNVNALLLGDSALYLCASSLAMGLFQPQHFGDGTRLSIL.

V and J are TRBV7-8 and TRBJ2-4, with a weak D call TRBD2 (6 bases). From germline, CDR1 is SGHVS and CDR2 FQNEAQ. The CDR3 contains 13 residues. V shed 3 bases and J shed 8 bases, with 11 bases lying between them. In nucleotides, the CDR3 is TGTGCCAGCAGCTTGTCGTGGGGGGACATTCAGTACTTC. It is translated as CASSLSWGDIQYF.

The V gene is TRBV9, the J gene TRBJ1-1; tentative D call: TRBD1 (6 bases). Germline CDR1 is SGDLS and CDR2 is YYNGEE. CDR3 size: 13 residues. The V gene lost 3 bases and the J gene lost 6 bases, with 12 bases spanning the gap. The CDR3 bases are TGTGCCAGCAGCGCAGGGGTCTTATCTGAAGCTTTCTTT. As protein: CASSAGVLSEAFF.

The rearrangement joins TRBV7-2 to TRBJ1-2; 7 bases are a match to TRBD1. The CDR3 is made up of 15 amino acids. Trimming at V came to 5 bases and at J to 5 bases, leaving 11 bases not matched to a gene. The V gene's germline CDR1 is SGHTA and CDR2 FQGNSA. CDR3 nucleotides: TGTGCCAGCAGCCGACCGGGACAGTCTACGTATGGCTACACCTTC. Residues: CASSRPGQSTYGYTF. Filled out from reference TRBV7-2 and TRBJ1-2, the complete variable domain reads GAGVSQSPSNKVTEKGKDVELRCDPISGHTALYWYRQSLGQGLEFLIYFQGNSAPDKSGLPSDRFSAERTGGSVSTLTIQRTQQEDSAVYLCASSRPGQSTYGYTFGSGTRLTVV.

The chain has TRBV2 and TRBJ1-6; the match to TRBD1 covers 7 bases. V shed 6 bases and J 7 bases; nucleotides not matched to a gene: 9. Germline CDR1 reads SNHLY; CDR2 reads FYNNEI. This CDR3 comprises 15 residues. The CDR3 DNA is TGTGCCAGCAGATTGGAGACAGGGTTCAATTCACCCCTCCACTTT. It yields the protein CASRLETGFNSPLHF.

This chain joins TRBV5-1 and TRBJ2-3, with D maybe TRBD1 (5 bases). Germline values: CDR1 SGHRS, CDR2 YFSETQ. This CDR3 has 14 amino acids. Trimming stripped 0 bases from V and 6 bases from J, with 11 bases between. The CDR3 nucleotides are TGCGCCAGCAGCTTGGGACAGTTTATGGATACGCAGTATTTT. Its protein is CASSLGQFMDTQYF.

V is TRBV6-1 and J is TRBJ1-5, with no clear D. V gave up 7 bases and J gave up 2 bases, with 12 bases separating them. The CDR3 is made up of 14 amino acids. Germline CDR1 MNHNS, CDR2 SASEGT. The CDR3 loop is CASMPLPGNQPQHF. In DNA, the CDR3 is TGTGCCAGCATGCCCCTCCCGGGCAATCAGCCCCAGCATTTT.

The rearrangement uses TRBV6-5 and TRBJ1-3, with D possibly matching TRBD1 (6 bases). Deletions cut 6 bases from V and 2 bases from J, with 11 bases between. The CDR3 length is 14 residues. Germline CDR1 MNHEY, CDR2 SVGAGI. The CDR3: CASRRRDTGNTIYF. Here the CDR3 DNA reads TGTGCCAGCAGGCGCCGGGACACTGGAAACACCATATATTTT.

This clone occurred once. This chain links TRBV25-1 with TRBJ2-7; maybe TRBD2 (6 bases). This CDR3 contains 14 residues. CDR1 is MGHDK and CDR2 is SYGVNS in the germline V gene. V was clipped by 3 bases and J by 3 bases, with 12 bases between them. CDR3 coding DNA: TGTGCCAGCAGTGATCCGGGACTTAGCTACGAGCAGTACTTC. Protein sequence: CASSDPGLSYEQYF.

The sample holds many counts of this clone. The chain carries TRBV6-1 and TRBJ1-5; the D gene is possibly TRBD1 (5 bases). From germline, CDR1 is MNHNS and CDR2 SASEGT. V was shortened by 4 bases and J by 2 bases, with 12 bases between the two germline ends. CDR3 length equals 15 residues. The CDR3 nucleotides are TGTGCCAGCAGTGCCGGGGGGATTGGCAATCAGCCCCAGCATTTT. It codes for CASSAGGIGNQPQHF.

The rearrangement links TRBV10-2 to TRBJ1-2; no clear D. The V gene lost 8 bases and the J gene lost 8 bases, with 15 bases spanning the gap. The germline V gene has CDR1 WSHSY and CDR2 SAAADI. CDR3 length equals 12 residues. The CDR3 protein is CASETEDGGYTF. CDR3 nucleotides: TGCGCCAGCGAGACGGAGGACGGGGGCTACACCTTC.

The chain joins TRBV10-2 to TRBJ2-3; TRBD2 is a possible D gene (6 bases). Germline V gives CDR1 WSHSY, CDR2 SAAADI. This CDR3 contains 15 residues. V shed 3 bases and J shed 3 bases, with 13 bases lying between them. This chain's CDR3 is CASSEWVRGTDTQYF. The CDR3 region has the DNA TGCGCCAGCAGTGAATGGGTCCGGGGGACAGATACGCAGTATTTT.

The chain is built from TRBV6-5 and TRBJ1-5, with D possibly matching TRBD1 (6 bases). Deletions cut 6 bases from V and 1 base from J, with 13 bases between. This CDR3 has 15 residues. CDR1 and CDR2 from the germline V gene are MNHEY and SVGAGI. The CDR3 nucleotides are TGTGCCAGCAGAATTGACAGGTCGAGCAATCAGCCCCAGCATTTT. The encoded protein is CASRIDRSSNQPQHF.

The chain combines TRBV27 with TRBJ1-5; D may be TRBD1 (5 bases). The germline CDR1 and CDR2 sequences are MNHEY and SMNVEV (reference sequence). The length of the CDR3 is 14 residues. Trimming left V 2 bases short and J 4 bases short, with 9 bases between. The CDR3 loop reads CASSLMGGNQPQHF. The CDR3 DNA reads as TGTGCCAGCAGTTTAATGGGGGGAAATCAGCCCCAGCATTTT.

The chain uses TRBV27 and TRBJ2-1, with 8 bases lining up with TRBD1. The germline CDR1 and CDR2 sequences are MNHEY and SMNVEV (reference sequence). CDR3 length equals 16 residues. J lost 1 base, V lost 6 bases, and 8 bases had no gene match. This CDR3 is CASSPRTGFSYNEQFF. CDR3 in DNA: TGTGCCAGCAGCCCGCGGACAGGGTTTTCCTACAATGAGCAGTTCTTC.

V and J are TRBV5-4 and TRBJ2-1, with 7 positions matching TRBD2. CDR3 size: 14 residues. Germline CDR1 reads SGHNT; CDR2 reads YYREEE (reference sequence). The V and J ends lost 0 bases and 10 bases, in that order; junction bases with no gene match: 7. The CDR3 loop is CASSLAAGVGEQFF. Written as DNA, the CDR3 is TGTGCCAGCAGCTTGGCCGCGGGGGTCGGGGAGCAGTTCTTC.